This T cell receptor (beta chain) comes out of a study of T-cell memory formation after mild COVID-19. Employing constant-segment primers, 5'RACE generated TCR alpha and TCR beta cDNA libraries bearing sample barcodes and UMIs. TCRdb passed the 5' RACE reads through MiXCR, listing each CDR3 protein once. Here the sample spans 140,000 or so distinct CDR3 sequences, 11% to 15% being singletons. The study's findings and limits: Balance between CD4 and CD8 was seen in clones contracting day 15 to 85, and a CD4+ lean was seen in later expanders.

The V end lost 1 base, the J end lost 8 bases, and 14 bases lay between the germline ends. The CDR3 consists of 14 residues. CDR1 and CDR2 from the germline V gene are SEHNR and FQNEAQ (reference sequence). This clonotype was seen a few times. Its antigen is not known. The sequence was obtained from an adult woman who had mild COVID-19 (a few samples of this study predate the infection). Cell type and time point are not known. This chain links TRBV7-9 with TRBJ1-2; TRBD1 might be the D (5 bases). The sequenced sample was PBMCs or a T cell subset sorted from them (not recorded which). The CDR3: CASSLVAGKDGYTF. The CDR3 DNA follows: TGTGCCAGCAGCTTAGTTGCAGGGAAAGACGGCTACACCTTC.